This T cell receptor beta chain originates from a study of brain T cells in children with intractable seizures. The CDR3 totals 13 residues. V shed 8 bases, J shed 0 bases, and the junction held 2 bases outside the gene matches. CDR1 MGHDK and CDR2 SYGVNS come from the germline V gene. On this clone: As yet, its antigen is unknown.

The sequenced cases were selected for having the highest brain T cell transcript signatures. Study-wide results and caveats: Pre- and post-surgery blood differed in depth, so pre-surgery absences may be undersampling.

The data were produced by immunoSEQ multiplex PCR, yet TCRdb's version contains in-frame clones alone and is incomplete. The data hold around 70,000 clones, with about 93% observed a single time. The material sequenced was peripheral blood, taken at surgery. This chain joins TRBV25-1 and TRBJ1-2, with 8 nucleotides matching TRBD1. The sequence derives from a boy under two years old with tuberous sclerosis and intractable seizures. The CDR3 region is CASEDRANYGYTF. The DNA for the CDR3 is TGTGCCAGCGAGGACAGGGCTAACTATGGCTACACCTTC.